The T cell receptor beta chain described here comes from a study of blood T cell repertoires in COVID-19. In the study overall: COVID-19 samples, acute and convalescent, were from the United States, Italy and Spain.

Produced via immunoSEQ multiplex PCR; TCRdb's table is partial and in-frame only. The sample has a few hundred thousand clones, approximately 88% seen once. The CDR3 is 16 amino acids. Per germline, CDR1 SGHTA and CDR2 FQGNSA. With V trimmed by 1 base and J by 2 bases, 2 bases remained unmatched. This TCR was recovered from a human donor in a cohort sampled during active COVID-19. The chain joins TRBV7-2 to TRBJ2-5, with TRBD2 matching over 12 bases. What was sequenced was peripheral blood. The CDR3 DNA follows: TGTGCCAGCAGCTTAGAACTAGCGGGGGGTCAAGAGACCCAGTACTTC. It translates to CASSLELAGGQETQYF.